The clone carrying this T cell receptor (beta chain) was recorded only once. Its antigen is unidentified. These data belong to a study of cytomegalovirus exposure and HLA in healthy donors. Points from the study as a whole: Researchers catalogued about 160 TCR beta chains as cytomegalovirus-associated.

This CDR3 is 16 amino acids long. Trimming shortened V by 1 base and J by 6 bases, and 15 bases separated the two germline ends. Germline assignment: CDR1 SGHVS and CDR2 FNYEAQ. TCRdb keeps only in-frame clones here, not all; method: immunoSEQ multiplex PCR. This table holds around 200,000 clones, 88% found once. This TCR was recovered from a woman aged 18-29 years in good health and CMV-seronegative. The material sequenced was PBMCs. The V and J genes are TRBV7-6 and TRBJ1-4; tentatively, D is TRBD1 (5 bases). CDR3 sequence reads: CASSLGVGGEDEKLFF. Here the CDR3 DNA reads TGTGCCAGCAGCTTAGGAGTTGGAGGGGAGGATGAAAAACTGTTTTTT. Looking up the rest from reference TRBV7-6 and TRBJ1-4 gives the full variable domain: GAGVSQSPRYKVTKRGQDVALRCDPISGHVSLYWYRQALGQGPEFLTYFNYEAQQDKSGLPNDRFSAERPEGSISTLTIQRTEQRDSAMYRCASSLGVGGEDEKLFFGSGTQLSVL.